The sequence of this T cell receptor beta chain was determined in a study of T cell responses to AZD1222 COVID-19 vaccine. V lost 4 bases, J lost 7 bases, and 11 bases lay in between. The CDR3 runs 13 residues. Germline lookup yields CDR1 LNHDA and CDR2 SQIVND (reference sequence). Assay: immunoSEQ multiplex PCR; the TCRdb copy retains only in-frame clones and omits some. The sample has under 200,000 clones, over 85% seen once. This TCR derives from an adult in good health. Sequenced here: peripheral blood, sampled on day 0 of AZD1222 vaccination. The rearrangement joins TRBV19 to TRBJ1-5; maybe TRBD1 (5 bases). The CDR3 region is CASSRGGIQPQHF. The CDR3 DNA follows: TGTGCCAGTAGTAGGGGGGGAATACAGCCCCAGCATTTT.